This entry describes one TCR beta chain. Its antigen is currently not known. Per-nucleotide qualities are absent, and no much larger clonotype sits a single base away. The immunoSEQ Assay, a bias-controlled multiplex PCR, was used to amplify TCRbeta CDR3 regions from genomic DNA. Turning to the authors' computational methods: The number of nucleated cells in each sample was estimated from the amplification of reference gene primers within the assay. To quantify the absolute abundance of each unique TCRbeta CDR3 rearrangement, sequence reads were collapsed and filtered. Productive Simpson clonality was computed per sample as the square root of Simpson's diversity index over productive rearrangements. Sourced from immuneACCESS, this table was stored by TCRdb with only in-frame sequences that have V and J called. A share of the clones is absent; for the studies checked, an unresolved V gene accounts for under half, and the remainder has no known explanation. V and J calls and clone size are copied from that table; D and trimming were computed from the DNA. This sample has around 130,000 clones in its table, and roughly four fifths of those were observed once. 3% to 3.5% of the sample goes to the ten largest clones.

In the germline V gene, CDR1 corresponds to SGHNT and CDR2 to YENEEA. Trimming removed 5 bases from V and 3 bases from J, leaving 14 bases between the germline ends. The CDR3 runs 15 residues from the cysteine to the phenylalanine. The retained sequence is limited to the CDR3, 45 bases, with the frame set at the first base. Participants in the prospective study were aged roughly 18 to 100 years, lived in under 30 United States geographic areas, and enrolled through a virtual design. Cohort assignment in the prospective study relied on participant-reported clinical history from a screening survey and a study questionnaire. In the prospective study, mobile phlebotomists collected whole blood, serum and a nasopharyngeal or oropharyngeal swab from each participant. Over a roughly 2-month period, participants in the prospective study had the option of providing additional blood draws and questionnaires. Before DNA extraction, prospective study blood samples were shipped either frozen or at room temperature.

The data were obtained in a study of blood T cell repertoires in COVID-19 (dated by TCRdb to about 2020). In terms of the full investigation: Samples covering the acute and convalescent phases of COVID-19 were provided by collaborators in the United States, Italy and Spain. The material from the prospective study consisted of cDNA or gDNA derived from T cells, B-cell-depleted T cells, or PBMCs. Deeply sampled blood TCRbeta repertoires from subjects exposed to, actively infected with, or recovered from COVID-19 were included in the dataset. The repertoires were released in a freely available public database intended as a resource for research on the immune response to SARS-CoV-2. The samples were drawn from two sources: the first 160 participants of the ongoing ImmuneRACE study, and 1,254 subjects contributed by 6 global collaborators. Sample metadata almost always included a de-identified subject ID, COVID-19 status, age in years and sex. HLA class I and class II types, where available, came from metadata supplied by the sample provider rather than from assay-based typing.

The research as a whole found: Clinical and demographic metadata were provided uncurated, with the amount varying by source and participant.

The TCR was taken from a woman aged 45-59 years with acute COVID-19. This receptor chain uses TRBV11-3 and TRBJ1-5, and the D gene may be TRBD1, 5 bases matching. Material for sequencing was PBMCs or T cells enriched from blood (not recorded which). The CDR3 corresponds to CASSILDSANQPQHF. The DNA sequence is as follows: TGTGCCAGCAGCATACTTGACAGTGCCAATCAGCCCCAGCATTTT. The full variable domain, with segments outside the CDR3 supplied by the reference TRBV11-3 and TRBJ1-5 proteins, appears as EAGVVQSPRYKIIEKKQPVAFWCNPISGHNTLYWYLQNLGQGPELLIRYENEEAVDDSQLPKDRFSAERLKGVDSTLKIQPAELGDSAVYLCASSILDSANQPQHFGDGTRLSIL.